These 3 T cell receptor beta chains were all obtained from the same sample, sequenced in a study of early T cells in non-severe SARS-CoV-2 infection. TCRdb re-called the 5' RACE reads through MiXCR, storing one row per CDR3 protein. The sample shows about 76,000 distinct CDR3 sequences, about 11% of them seen only once. The sequencing input was whole blood. The receptors were sampled from an adult who was a healthcare worker with PCR-confirmed SARS-CoV-2 infection or an uninfected control (not recorded which).

This clonotype was counted at least ten times. V is TRBV4-2 and J is TRBJ2-3, with TRBD1 matching 8 bases. Per the germline V gene, CDR1 is LGHNA and CDR2 is YNFKEQ. CDR3 size: 15 residues. Trimming removed 1 base from V and 1 base from J; junction bases left unmatched: 1. The CDR3 sequence is CASSQAQGGTDTQYF. CDR3 DNA: TGTGCCAGCAGCCAAGCACAGGGGGGCACAGATACGCAGTATTTT.

A few counts support this clonotype. The rearrangement uses TRBV6-1 and TRBJ2-7, with D perhaps matching TRBD1 or TRBD2 (6 bases each). V was trimmed by 6 bases and J by 3 bases, leaving 15 bases between them. CDR3 length: 14 residues. CDR1 and CDR2 from the germline V gene are MNHNS and SASEGT. The CDR3 loop is CASRIRGGGYEQYF. CDR3 coding DNA: TGTGCCAGCAGGATCAGGGGAGGAGGCTACGAGCAGTACTTC.

There are a few counts of this clonotype. The gene calls are TRBV5-6 and TRBJ2-3; 7 bases match TRBD1. The germline gives CDR1 SGHDT, CDR2 YYEEEE. The ends lost 3 bases at V and 3 bases at J; junction bases unmatched: 10. The CDR3 contains 16 residues. CDR3 sequence reads: CASSYRSTGYTDTQYF. CDR3 nucleotide sequence: TGTGCCAGCAGCTACAGATCGACAGGGTATACAGATACGCAGTATTTT.